Reported below is one T cell receptor (beta chain). No antigen is known for it. The data derive from a study of cytomegalovirus exposure and HLA in healthy donors (dated by TCRdb to 2015 to 2018). About the investigation overall: According to an earlier analysis of 450 to 650 of the donors, roughly 180 million T cells yielded over 90 million unique TCR beta sequences and more than 250 Gb of sequence data. In a later genetic analysis, genome-wide SNP genotypes for about 55% of the roughly 700 donors were used, and that subset was treated as a discovery cohort. An early release that covered about 600 HLA-typed donors contained 300 to 350 gigabases of sequencing data and 65 million to 100 million unique TCR sequences. Rather than drawing on any new phenotypic data, the later analysis identified candidate immune exposures from TCR beta sequences and the way those sequences occurred across donors. Typing coverage differed by locus: A, B, C, DRB1 and DQB1 were typed in about 629-640 donors, DQA1 in approximately 520, DPA1 in around 600, and DPB1 in 472. To study patterns of TCR occurrence, a later analysis re-analyzed previously published TCR beta repertoires from 600 to 750 donors and added high-resolution HLA genotyping. Among around 400 genotyped donors of the cohort, an average of about 240,000 unique TCR beta nucleotide sequences were sequenced per donor, roughly 18% of them non-productive. The aim of the study was to test whether cataloging public T cell receptors could identify signatures of past pathogen exposure. An earlier analysis of 587 of the donors used high-throughput TCR beta sequencing to judge whether each TCR beta V gene segment behaved as functional or pseudogenic. Along with the approximately 620-subject first cohort, a separate validation cohort of over a hundred different subjects was used. Every repertoire in the discovery cohort had been generated on one and the same sequencing platform. HLA typing covered class I and class II loci at four-digit resolution. Of the approximately 400 genotyped donors, over 65% fell in the genetic ancestry cluster associated with self-reported Caucasian donors. Donor age, sex, ethnicity and CMV serostatus were collected together with the repertoire data. Four to six DR-DQ haplotypes were handled as single units for association and clustering, since linkage in the cohort was strong. To predict cytomegalovirus infection status, the study combined high-throughput TCR immunosequencing, statistical association of individual TCRs with disease status, and machine learning. The study profiled the T cell repertoires of about 720 subjects by immunosequencing and related them to cytomegalovirus serostatus.

Receptors were amplified or captured by the immunoSEQ multiplex PCR assay. For the multiplex PCR, a mixture combining 60 forward primers for TCR Vbeta segments and 13 reverse primers for TCR Jbeta segments was used. The CDR3 region of rearranged TCR beta genes was amplified from genomic DNA by a multiplex PCR assay. The Illumina HiSeq System was used to sequence the amplified TCR beta libraries as 87-base-pair reads. The study's processing was this. In a later analysis, 77 million or so unique TCR beta chains were counted across the 690 or so repertoires, and about 9.9 million of these chains were shared by at least two donors. A nearest-neighbor algorithm error-corrected the raw reads and collapsed the reads into unique sequences, merging closely related sequences to remove PCR and sequencing errors. Alignment of CDR3 sequences to IMGT reference sequences was used to assign V, D and J gene segments. For a sequence to be retained, a match of at least six nucleotides was required to both a V gene segment and a J gene segment. Rearrangements were classified as productive when the CDR3 lacked stop codons and remained in frame with V and J, and all other rearrangements were classified as non-productive. Following IMGT convention, CDR3 was defined as the stretch from the second conserved V-encoded cysteine up to the conserved J-encoded phenylalanine. The earlier analysis of 550 to 650 of the donors excluded any sequence lacking an unambiguous match to a single V gene segment. In an earlier analysis of approximately 560 of the donors, a V segment was called functional when productive rearrangements were above 56.7%, and segregating when the standard deviation between donors exceeded 5%. A statistical classification framework was built for diagnosing cytomegalovirus status from the catalog of TCR beta chain sequences. In a later analysis, V and J genes were assigned by comparing TCR nucleotide sequences against IMGT/GENE-DB human TR gene sequences. In a later analysis, CDR3 sequences and most-parsimonious VDJ recombination scenarios were assigned using the TCRdist pipeline. In a later analysis, each TCR beta chain was defined by its CDR3 amino acid sequence together with its V-gene family, and reads lacking a unique V-gene family were excluded. As a way to deal with suspected cross-contamination and a sequencing artifact, a later analysis dropped approximately 590 nucleotide sequences that were highly shared and had low generation probability. For each public chain, a later analysis derived a clonal expansion index from normalized ranks of inferred template counts within each repertoire. In a later analysis, generation probabilities were computed with a VDJ recombination model fitted to out-of-frame rearrangements, and the resulting probabilities were checked against IGoR. In a later analysis, hypergeometric tests were used to score TCR-TCR, TCR-HLA and TCR-CMV co-occurrence, with a repertoire-size bias correction applied to TCR pairs. A later analysis estimated false discovery rates by permuting HLA or CMV assignments 20 times. In a later analysis, co-occurring TCRs were grouped using DBSCAN, with TCRdist sequence similarity added in when clustering inside HLA-allele-positive subsets. For co-occurrence clustering, repertoires with fewer than 30,000 or more than 120,000 public chains were excluded, along with about five repertoires with anomalous nucleotide sharing. TCRdb retrieved this table from immuneACCESS and kept in-frame rearrangements only. Not all clones are present; in checked studies, unresolved V genes account for under half, and no reason is known for the remainder. The V and J calls and clone size were taken over from that table, and D and trimming were inferred from the DNA. The sample table on file contains some 75,000 clones. Together, the top ten hold 0.8% to 1% of the sample.

The cohort was made up of around 720 healthy bone marrow donors. Cohort members were all nominally healthy when sampled, although unrecorded immune exposures were likely present. The donor tested CMV seronegative, placing the donor among the roughly 350 seronegative members of the cohort. A peripheral blood sample was collected from each donor, and TCR beta sequencing was performed on peripheral blood mononuclear cells. The Qiagen DNeasy Blood Extraction Kit was used to extract genomic DNA from the blood cell samples. Study-wide conclusions, independent of this receptor: According to a later genetic analysis, donors in an Asian-associated ancestry cluster had fewer N-insertions in productive TCRs than the approximately 700-donor mean. The classifier was reported to diagnose cytomegalovirus status with high specificity and sensitivity in both the original cohort and the validation cohort. In a later genetic analysis, a missense DCLRE1C variant was associated with V-gene and J-gene trimming of TCR beta chains, and the association was replicated in an independent cohort. The 87-base-pair reads could not distinguish some IMGT-functional V segments, including TRBV6-2 and TRBV6-3, so those segments were excluded. Most TCR sequences were seen in very few donors, while some public TCRs were found in many individuals. Sequencing depth was assumed to be roughly uniform across donors in the presence/absence analyses, though that assumption may not hold. The study listed approximately 160 TCR beta chains as associated with cytomegalovirus. According to a later analysis, TCR association rates differed among HLA loci, with DRB1 alleles showing the most associated TCRs and HLA-C alleles showing the fewest. In vitro tests confirmed that a few of the cytomegalovirus-associated TCR beta chains recognize cytomegalovirus antigens. According to the authors, the approach could potentially be generalized to other disease states and immunological phenotypes. A further reported finding was that TCR beta sequences accurately predicted the HLA-A and HLA-B alleles for most subjects in the first cohort. Strong co-occurrence of HLA alleles, especially DR and DQ, made assigning TCR associations to individual alleles difficult. The only immune exposure information available for the cohort was CMV serostatus. Linkage disequilibrium might explain the correlated functional status among segregating V segments, but an unknown experimental factor could not be ruled out. Most CMV-associated TCR beta chains appeared to be HLA-restricted in a later analysis, and the HLA associations seemed to be driven largely by CMV exposure. Several of the top co-occurrence clusters appeared to be linked to parvovirus B19, influenza, CMV and Epstein-Barr virus, according to a later analysis. The cohort was sequenced for TCR beta chains only, and without alpha or paired-chain data the features that could be detected were limited. In a later analysis, HLA-associated TCR beta chains showed more clonal expansion and lower generation probabilities than non-associated chains that were equally common. An earlier analysis of several hundred of the donors showed that most TCR beta V segments appeared in productive rearrangements either about 87% or about 30% of the time, which broadly matched IMGT annotations. At a false discovery rate of 0.05, a later analysis linked some 18,000 TCR beta sequences to specific HLA alleles. Because some donors lacked HLA typing at each locus, the association tests relied only on the typed subset. A cluster of highly shared sequence variants was judged likely to be a technical artifact of the sequencing pipeline. Over 15 rarely observed V segments, including chromosome 9 orphons, were excluded from the earlier analysis of approximately 500 of the donors because counts were too low.

Taken from cysteine to phenylalanine, the CDR3 has 12 residues. Only CDR3 DNA remains: 36 bases, in frame from the first base. The trim is 5 bases for V and 6 bases for J, with a gap of 10 bases between the germline ends. For CDR1 and CDR2, the germline V gene (reference sequence) lists LNHDA and SQIVND. The receptor chain draws on TRBV19 and TRBJ1-2; the D gene is not confidently resolved. The sequence was collected from a boy under 18 in good health and CMV-seronegative. The sample comprised PBMCs. The nucleotide sequence reads as follows: TGTGCCAGTAGTCCGGGGTACCATGGCTACACCTTC. It translates as CASSPGYHGYTF.